Below, 8 T cell receptor beta chains from the same sample are listed, as sequenced in a study of blood T cell repertoires in COVID-19. TCRdb's copy holds only in-frame clones and misses some; the assay was immunoSEQ multiplex PCR. The data show 200,000 or so clones, about four fifths seen once. The source material was PBMCs or T cells enriched from blood (not recorded which). The source is a woman aged 45-59 years who had been exposed to COVID-19.

This chain connects TRBV18 to TRBJ1-1, with D possibly matching TRBD1 (6 bases). CDR3 length: 16 amino acids. With 4 bases removed from V and 1 base from J, the gap between germline ends came to 16 bases. CDR1 and CDR2 (germline): KGHSH, LQKENI. CDR3 in DNA: TGTGCCAGCTCACTGAAACAGGGCCTTGAGAACACTGAAGCTTTCTTT. This sequence encodes CASSLKQGLENTEAFF. Full variable domain (missing parts from reference TRBV18 and TRBJ1-1): NAGVMQNPRHLVRRRGQEARLRCSPMKGHSHVYWYRQLPEEGLKFMVYLQKENIIDESGMPKERFSAEFPKEGPSILRIQQVVRGDSAAYFCASSLKQGLENTEAFFGQGTRLTVV.

V is TRBV12-3 or TRBV12-4 and J is TRBJ1-3; D is possibly TRBD1 (6 bases). The CDR3 is 13 residues long. V was pared by 3 bases and J by 4 bases, with 7 bases between. CDR3 sequence reads: CASSLDRGNTIYF. As DNA, the CDR3 is TGTGCCAGCAGTTTGGACAGAGGAAACACCATATATTTT.

V usage is TRBV7-6 and J usage is TRBJ1-2, with 8 positions matching TRBD1. The CDR3 totals 15 residues. The germline V gene has CDR1 SGHVS and CDR2 FNYEAQ. J gave up 6 bases and V 1 base, and 7 bases lay outside the gene matches. The CDR3 bases are TGTGCCAGCAGCTTAGTCCCAGGGGGCAGGGATGGCTACACCTTC. Its translation is CASSLVPGGRDGYTF. The full variable domain, in which reference TRBV7-6 and TRBJ1-2 provide the parts outside the CDR3, is GAGVSQSPRYKVTKRGQDVALRCDPISGHVSLYWYRQALGQGPEFLTYFNYEAQQDKSGLPNDRFSAERPEGSISTLTIQRTEQRDSAMYRCASSLVPGGRDGYTFGSGTRLTVV.

The V gene is TRBV10-1, the J gene TRBJ1-5; D unclear. The CDR3 is made up of 14 amino acids. The ends were cut back, 10 bases at V and 1 base at J, with 14 bases in the middle. The germline V gene encodes CDR1 WNHNN and CDR2 SYGVQD (reference sequence). The CDR3 sequence: CATLRSLSNQPQHF. In nucleotides, the CDR3 is TGCGCCACTTTGAGGTCCCTGAGCAATCAGCCCCAGCATTTT.

This clone occurred a few times. CDR3 in DNA: TGTGCCAGCAGTCCACAGACAGGGACTAATCAGCCCCAGCATTTT. Encoded protein: CASSPQTGTNQPQHF. The V and J genes are TRBV27 and TRBJ1-5, with 7 bases identical to TRBD1. CDR1 MNHEY and CDR2 SMNVEV come from the germline V gene (reference sequence). This CDR3 spans 15 amino acids. The J segment lost 4 bases and the V segment lost 5 bases, leaving 8 bases of the junction unmatched.

The CDR3 reads CASSQDLTENGYTF. The CDR3 DNA is TGCGCCAGCAGCCAAGATCTTACGGAGAATGGCTACACCTTC. The chain has TRBV4-1 and TRBJ1-2; unclear D gene. V lost 0 bases and J 6 bases, leaving 11 bases between the germline ends. Germline lookup yields CDR1 MGHRA and CDR2 YSYEKL. CDR3 length: 14 residues.

The CDR3 DNA follows: TGCGCCAGCAGCTTGGGTTTCGGGGATGGCTACACCTTC. Amino acid sequence: CASSLGFGDGYTF. This sequence joins TRBV5-1 and TRBJ1-2; D is uncertain. CDR3 length equals 13 residues. The V and J ends lost 0 bases and 6 bases respectively, with 9 bases between them. The germline V gene has CDR1 SGHRS and CDR2 YFSETQ.

This clone has more than one count but fewer than ten. This chain joins TRBV11-2 and TRBJ1-1; D is possibly TRBD1 (5 bases). Germline V gene data show CDR1 as SGHAT and CDR2 as FQNNGV. V lost 5 bases and J 5 bases, leaving 21 bases between the germline ends. This CDR3 contains 16 residues. Written as DNA, the CDR3 is TGTGCCAGCAGCCCACTTACCCGAGGTGGGGGGACTGAAGCTTTCTTT. Protein product: CASSPLTRGGGTEAFF. Filled out from reference TRBV11-2 and TRBJ1-1, the complete variable domain reads EAGVAQSPRYKIIEKRQSVAFWCNPISGHATLYWYQQILGQGPKLLIQFQNNGVVDDSQLPKDRFSAERLKGVDSTLKIQPAKLEDSAVYLCASSPLTRGGGTEAFFGQGTRLTVV.